Here is one T cell receptor beta chain with its context. The CDR3 does not close with the conserved phenylalanine or tryptophan, likely indicating a read error. The DNA is omitted, as the CDR3 cannot be located on it reliably, and the CDR3 follows TCRdb's listing. Here immunoSEQ multiplex PCR was the method, and the copy in TCRdb shows in-frame clones only, minus some. The sample gives under 350,000 clones, approximately 90% of which show up once; roughly 5% is in the top ten. The CDR3 is 13 amino acids in total, end residues counted. CDR1 SGHDN and CDR2 FVKESK come from the germline V gene. These data come from a study of blood T cell repertoires in COVID-19. Study at large: Material from acute and convalescent COVID-19 was sourced from the United States, Italy and Spain.

The sequencing input was peripheral blood. This sequence was found in a man between 35 and 55 years old with acute or convalescent COVID-19. The chain couples TRBV14 to TRBJ1-6; TRBD1, the table's D call, lacks a check against the DNA. The CDR3 loop reads CASRGTPGQGVQY.